This TCR beta chain is from a study of immune evolution from preneoplasia to lung adenocarcinoma. Overall study results and limits: Normal lung had highest clonality; later lesions appeared denser, more diverse.

Assay: immunoSEQ multiplex PCR; the TCRdb copy retains only in-frame clones and omits some. The sample has about 12,000 clones; about 85% are singletons. V was cut by 0 bases and J by 1 base, with 10 bases left in between. Germline assignment: CDR1 LNHNV and CDR2 YYDKDF (reference sequence). This CDR3 has 16 amino acids. Notes on this clone: Its matching antigen is unknown. In the same sample, other DNA sequences code for this CDR3.

This TCR came from a person aged 45 to 69 with lung adenocarcinoma. The rearrangement uses TRBV15 and TRBJ1-5; perhaps TRBD1 as D (6 bases). The sequencing sample was made of FFPE tissue from an adenomatous hyperplasia lung lesion. As for subset: atypical adenomatous hyperplasia (AAH), lung preneoplasia. For the CDR3, the DNA is TGTGCCACCAGCAGAGATGGGGGGGCAAGCAATCAGCCCCAGCATTTT. It encodes CATSRDGGASNQPQHF.